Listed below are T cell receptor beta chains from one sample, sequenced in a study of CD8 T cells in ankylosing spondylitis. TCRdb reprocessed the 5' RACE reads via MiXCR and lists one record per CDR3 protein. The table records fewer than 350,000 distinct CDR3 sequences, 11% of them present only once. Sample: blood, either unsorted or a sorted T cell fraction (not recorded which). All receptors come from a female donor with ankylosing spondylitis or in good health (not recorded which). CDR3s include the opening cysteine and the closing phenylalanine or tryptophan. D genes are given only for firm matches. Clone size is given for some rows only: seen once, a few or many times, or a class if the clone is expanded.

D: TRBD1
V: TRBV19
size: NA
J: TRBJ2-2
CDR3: CASSARDRGIGELFF
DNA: TGTGCCAGTAGTGCCCGGGACAGGGGCATCGGGGAGCTGTTTTTT

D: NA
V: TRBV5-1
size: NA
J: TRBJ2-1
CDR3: CGSRLDSPFYNEQFF
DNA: TGCGGCAGCAGACTCGACAGTCCCTTCTACAATGAGCAGTTCTTC

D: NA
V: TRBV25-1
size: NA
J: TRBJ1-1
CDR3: CTTSSGDEAFF
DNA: TGTACCACCTCTTCGGGTGACGAAGCTTTCTTT

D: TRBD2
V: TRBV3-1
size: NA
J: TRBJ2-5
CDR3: CASSRPLTSDETQYF
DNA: TGTGCCAGCAGCCGCCCCCTCACTAGCGATGAGACCCAGTACTTC

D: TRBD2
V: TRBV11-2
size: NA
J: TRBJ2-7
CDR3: CASSSRVQGGAYEQYF
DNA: TGTGCCAGCAGTTCTAGGGTCCAGGGAGGGGCCTACGAGCAGTACTTC

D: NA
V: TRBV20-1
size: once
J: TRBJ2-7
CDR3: CCARDRGGRGPYEQYF
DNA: TGCTGTGCTAGAGATAGGGGAGGCAGGGGCCCATACGAGCAGTACTTC

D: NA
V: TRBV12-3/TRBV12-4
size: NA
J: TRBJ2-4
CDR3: CASSPFRDIQYF
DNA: TGTGCCAGCAGTCCCTTTCGGGACATTCAGTACTTC

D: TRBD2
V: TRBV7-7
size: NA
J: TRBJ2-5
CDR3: CASSLVGTTETQYF
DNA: TGTGCTAGCAGCTTAGTCGGGACTACGGAGACCCAGTACTTC

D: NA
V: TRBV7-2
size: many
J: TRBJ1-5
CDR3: CASSLGESRPQHF
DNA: TGTGCCAGCAGCTTAGGGGAGAGTAGGCCCCAGCATTTT

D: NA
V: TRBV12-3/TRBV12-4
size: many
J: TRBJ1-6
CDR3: CASSPYLVQSNSPLHF
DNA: TGTGCCAGCAGTCCTTATTTGGTCCAAAGTAATTCACCCCTCCACTTT

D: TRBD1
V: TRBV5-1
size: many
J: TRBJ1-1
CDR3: CASSLGQGQNTEAFF
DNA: TGCGCCAGCAGCTTGGGACAGGGTCAGAACACTGAAGCTTTCTTT

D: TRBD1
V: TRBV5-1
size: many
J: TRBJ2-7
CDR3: CASSSTGPEQYF
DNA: TGCGCCAGCAGCTCGACAGGGCCCGAGCAGTACTTC

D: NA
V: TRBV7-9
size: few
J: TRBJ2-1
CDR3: CASSLVGNGRNEQFF
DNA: TGTGCCAGCAGCTTAGTAGGGAATGGGCGGAATGAGCAGTTCTTC

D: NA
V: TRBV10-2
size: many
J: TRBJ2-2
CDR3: CASSGGLGGGYTGELFF
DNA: TGCGCCAGCAGTGGGGGGCTCGGAGGAGGCTACACCGGGGAGCTGTTTTTT

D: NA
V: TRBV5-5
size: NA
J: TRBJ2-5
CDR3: CASSSEPRGTETQYF
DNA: TGTGCCAGCAGCTCCGAACCGCGCGGGACGGAGACCCAGTACTTC

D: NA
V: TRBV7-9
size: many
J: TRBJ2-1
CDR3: CASSTVWPNEQFF
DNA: TGTGCCAGCAGCACGGTATGGCCGAATGAGCAGTTCTTC

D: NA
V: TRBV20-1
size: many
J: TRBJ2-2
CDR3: CSARDTEWTGELFF
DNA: TGCAGTGCTAGAGATACTGAGTGGACCGGGGAGCTGTTTTTT

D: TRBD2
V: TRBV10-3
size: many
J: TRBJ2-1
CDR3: CAILGFGEGEQFF
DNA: TGTGCCATCCTGGGTTTTGGGGAGGGTGAGCAGTTCTTC

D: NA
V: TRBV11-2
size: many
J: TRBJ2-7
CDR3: CASSLDGGSGQYF
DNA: TGTGCCAGCAGCTTAGACGGCGGCTCCGGGCAGTACTTC

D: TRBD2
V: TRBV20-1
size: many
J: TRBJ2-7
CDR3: CSARGLAVDSYEQYF
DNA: TGCAGTGCTAGAGGACTAGCGGTAGACTCCTACGAGCAGTACTTC

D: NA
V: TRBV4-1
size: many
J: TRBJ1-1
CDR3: CASSQLDLIRYTEAFF
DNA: TGCGCCAGCAGCCAACTCGACCTCATCCGTTACACTGAAGCTTTCTTT

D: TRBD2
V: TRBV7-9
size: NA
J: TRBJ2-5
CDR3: CASSPQAGAWETQSF
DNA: TGTGCCAGCAGCCCCCAAGCGGGGGCGTGGGAGACCCAGTCCTTC

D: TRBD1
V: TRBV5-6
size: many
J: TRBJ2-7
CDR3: CASSFYRGEQYF
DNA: TGTGCCAGCAGCTTCTACAGGGGAGAGCAGTACTTC

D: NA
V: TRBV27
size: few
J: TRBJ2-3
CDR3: CASKRLRGSRPDTQYF
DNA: TGTGCCAGCAAACGCCTCCGGGGGAGTCGACCAGATACGCAGTATTTT

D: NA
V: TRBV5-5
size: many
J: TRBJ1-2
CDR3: CASSPQDSYGYTF
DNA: TGTGCCAGCAGCCCACAGGATTCCTATGGCTACACCTTC

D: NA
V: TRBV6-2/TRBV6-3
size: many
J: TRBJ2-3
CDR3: CASSRRTLGPDTQYF
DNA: TGTGCCAGCAGTCGACGGACTCTTGGTCCAGATACGCAGTATTTT

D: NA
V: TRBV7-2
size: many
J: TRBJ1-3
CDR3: CASSLGQFGNTIYF
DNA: TGTGCCAGCAGCCTTGGACAGTTTGGAAACACCATATATTTT

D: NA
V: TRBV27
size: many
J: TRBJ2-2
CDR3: CASSGLITGELFF
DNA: TGTGCCAGCAGTGGACTTATCACCGGGGAGCTGTTTTTT

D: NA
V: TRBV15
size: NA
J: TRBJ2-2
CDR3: CATSRDFLEDTGELFF
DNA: TGTGCCACCAGCAGAGATTTTCTCGAGGACACCGGGGAGCTGTTTTTT

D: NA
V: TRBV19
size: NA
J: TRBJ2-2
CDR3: CASSIGGELFF
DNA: TGTGCCAGTAGTATAGGCGGGGAGCTGTTTTTT

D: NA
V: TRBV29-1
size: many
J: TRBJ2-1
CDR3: CSLITGADNEQFF
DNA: TGCAGCTTAATTACGGGAGCCGACAATGAGCAGTTCTTC

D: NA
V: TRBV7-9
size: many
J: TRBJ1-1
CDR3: CASSLAETLNTEAFF
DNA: TGTGCCAGCAGCTTAGCCGAGACACTGAACACTGAAGCTTTCTTT

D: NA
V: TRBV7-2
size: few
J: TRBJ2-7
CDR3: CASSLDSYFGQYF
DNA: TGTGCCAGCAGCTTAGATTCGTACTTCGGGCAGTACTTC

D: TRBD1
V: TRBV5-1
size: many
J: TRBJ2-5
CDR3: CASSWGFGTGQETQYF
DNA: TGCGCCAGCAGCTGGGGTTTTGGGACAGGACAAGAGACCCAGTACTTC

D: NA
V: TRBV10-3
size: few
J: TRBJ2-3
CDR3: CAISDGSTDTQYF
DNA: TGTGCCATCAGTGACGGTAGCACAGATACGCAGTATTTT

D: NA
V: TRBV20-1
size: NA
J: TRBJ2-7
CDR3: CSAAGATYEQYF
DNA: TGCAGTGCCGCAGGTGCGACCTACGAGCAGTACTTC

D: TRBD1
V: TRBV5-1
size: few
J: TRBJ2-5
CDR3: CASSSGTGFRETQYF
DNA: TGCGCCAGCAGCTCCGGGACAGGGTTTCGAGAGACCCAGTACTTC